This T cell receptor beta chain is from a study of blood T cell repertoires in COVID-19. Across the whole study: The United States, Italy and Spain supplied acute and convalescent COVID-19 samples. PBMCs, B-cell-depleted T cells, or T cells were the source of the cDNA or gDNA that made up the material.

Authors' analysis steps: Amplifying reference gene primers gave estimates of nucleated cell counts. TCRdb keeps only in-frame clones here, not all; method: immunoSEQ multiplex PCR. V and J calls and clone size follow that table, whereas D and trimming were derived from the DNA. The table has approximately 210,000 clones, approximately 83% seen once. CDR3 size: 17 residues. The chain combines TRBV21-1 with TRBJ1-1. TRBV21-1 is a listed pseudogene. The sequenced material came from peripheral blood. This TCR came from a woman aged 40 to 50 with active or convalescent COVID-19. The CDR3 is CASSKEEGKGMNTEAFF. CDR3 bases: TGTGCCAGCAGCAAAGAGGAGGGCAAGGGCATGAACACTGAAGCTTTCTTT.